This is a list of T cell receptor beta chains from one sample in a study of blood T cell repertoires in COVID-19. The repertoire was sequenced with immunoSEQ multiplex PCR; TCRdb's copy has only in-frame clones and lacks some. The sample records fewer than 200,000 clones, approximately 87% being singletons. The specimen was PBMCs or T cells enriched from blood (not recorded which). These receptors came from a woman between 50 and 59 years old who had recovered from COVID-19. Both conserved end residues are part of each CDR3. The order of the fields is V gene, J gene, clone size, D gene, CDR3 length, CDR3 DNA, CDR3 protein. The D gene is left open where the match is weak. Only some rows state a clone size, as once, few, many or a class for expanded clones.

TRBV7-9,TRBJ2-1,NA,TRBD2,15,TGTGCCAGCAGCCCGACTAGCGGGAATATATATGAGCAGTTCTTC,CASSPTSGNIYEQFF
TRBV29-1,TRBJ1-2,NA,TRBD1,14,TGCAGCGTTGGGGGACAGGGGAAGGTCTATGGCTACACCTTC,CSVGGQGKVYGYTF
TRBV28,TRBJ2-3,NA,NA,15,TGTGCCAGCGGGGGGGCCGGCACGTTCACAGATACGCAGTATTTT,CASGGAGTFTDTQYF
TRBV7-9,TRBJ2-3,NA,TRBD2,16,TGTGCCAGCAGCTTAGTTGCGGGGGGGAATACAGATACGCAGTATTTT,CASSLVAGGNTDTQYF
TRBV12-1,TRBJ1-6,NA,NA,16,TGTGCCAGCAGCAACGGCGGGGGGACAGCGAATTCACCCCTCCACTTT,CASSNGGGTANSPLHF
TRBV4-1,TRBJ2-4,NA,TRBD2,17,TGCGCCAGCAGCCAACCCCTAGCGGGAGTGCGGAGAAACATTCAGTACTTC,CASSQPLAGVRRNIQYF
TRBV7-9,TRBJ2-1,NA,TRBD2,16,TGTGCCAGCAGCACTTGGGGGGGGAGCTCCTACAATGAGCAGTTCTTC,CASSTWGGSSYNEQFF
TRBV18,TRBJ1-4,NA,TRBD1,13,TGTGCCAGTATGGGACAGGGGCCTGAAAAACTGTTTTTT,CASMGQGPEKLFF
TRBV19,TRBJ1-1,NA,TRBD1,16,TGTGCCAGTAGCCTACAACCAGGGGGCATGAAAACTGAAGCTTTCTTT,CASSLQPGGMKTEAFF
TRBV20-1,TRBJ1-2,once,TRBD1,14,TGCAGTGCTATTGACAGGGGGGAACACTATGGCTACACCTTC,CSAIDRGEHYGYTF
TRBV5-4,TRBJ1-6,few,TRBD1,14,TGTGCCAGCAGCACGGACAGGAGAGATTCACCCCTCCACTTT,CASSTDRRDSPLHF
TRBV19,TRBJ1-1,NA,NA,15,TGTGCCAGTAGTCCGCTCCCAGGGGTTAACACTGAAGCTTTCTTT,CASSPLPGVNTEAFF
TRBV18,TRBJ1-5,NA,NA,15,TGTGCCAGCTCACCCGGGGGTATTTACAATCAGCCCCAGCATTTT,CASSPGGIYNQPQHF